This T cell receptor beta chain was obtained from a study of T-cell reconstitution after alpha-beta-depleted transplantation in children (dated by TCRdb to about 2016). Study-wide context: The study quantitatively tracked T-cell immune reconstitution after TCRalphabeta/CD19-depleted allogeneic hematopoietic cell transplantation in children using TCR repertoire profiling.

In the case of this clonotype: There is no known antigen for this receptor. Nothing much larger sits one base from this clone, and base qualities are not available.

V lost 2 bases and J lost 0 bases; the stretch between them is 10 bases long. From the cysteine up to the phenylalanine, the CDR3 has a length of 15 residues. Just the 45-base CDR3 DNA is kept, in frame starting at base 1. Receptor libraries were prepared by PCR. Instrument used: Illumina HiSeq 2500. To normalize quantification of the TCRbeta repertoire, the TCR libraries were built with molecular barcoding that relied on unique molecular identifiers. In-frame beta chains were kept once TCRdb had trimmed the public reads at Q25 with fastp and called clones with MiXCR. Each record represents a unique CDR3 protein, reported with the most common genes and DNA among its rows. In all, the sample holds about 410,000 distinct CDR3 sequences, and 20% of those were seen once. Of the sample, 3.5% to 4% falls within the top ten clones.

This specimen was PBMCs from the stem cell graft donor, taken from the stem cell graft. The chain is encoded by TRBV12-3 or TRBV12-4 joined to TRBJ1-1, with no D gene named confidently. This sequence originates from a human donor who donated a stem cell graft to a child with acute myeloid leukemia. CDR3 reads: CASSLTYPMNTEAFF. The sequence in DNA is TGTGCCAGCAGTTTAACTTATCCTATGAACACTGAAGCTTTCTTT.